The clone carrying this TCR beta chain was detected many times. V lost 1 base, J lost 0 bases, and 8 bases lay in between. This CDR3 has 15 amino acids. CDR1 is KGHSH, CDR2 LQKENI, per germline. The sample belongs to a study of early T cells in non-severe SARS-CoV-2 infection. TCRdb fed the 5' RACE reads into MiXCR, producing one record per CDR3 protein. The table has 68,000 or so distinct CDR3 sequences, 10% to 15% seen once. The receptor comes from an adult who was a healthcare worker with PCR-confirmed SARS-CoV-2 infection or an uninfected control (not recorded which). The sequencing sample was made of whole blood. This chain connects TRBV18 to TRBJ2-3; D gene ambiguous. The CDR3 reads CASSPLMGSTDTQYF. The CDR3 nucleotides read TGTGCCAGCTCACCACTCATGGGGAGCACAGATACGCAGTATTTT.